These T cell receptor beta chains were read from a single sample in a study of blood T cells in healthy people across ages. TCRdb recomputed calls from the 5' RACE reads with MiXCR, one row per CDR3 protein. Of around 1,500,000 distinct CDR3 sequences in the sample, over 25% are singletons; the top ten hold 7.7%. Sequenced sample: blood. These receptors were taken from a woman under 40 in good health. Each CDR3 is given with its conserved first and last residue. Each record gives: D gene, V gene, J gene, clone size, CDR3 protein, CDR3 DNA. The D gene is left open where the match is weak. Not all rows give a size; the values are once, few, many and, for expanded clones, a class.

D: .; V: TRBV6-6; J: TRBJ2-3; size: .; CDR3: CASRWTGPDTQYF; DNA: TGTGCCAGCAGGTGGACTGGGCCCGATACGCAGTATTTT
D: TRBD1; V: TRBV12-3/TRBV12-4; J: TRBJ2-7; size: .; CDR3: CASSLGQGAQEQYF; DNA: TGTGCCAGCAGCCTGGGACAGGGGGCACAGGAGCAGTACTTC
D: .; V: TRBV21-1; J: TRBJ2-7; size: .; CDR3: CASSKGLGTAGASGEQYF; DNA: TGTGCCAGCAGCAAAGGCCTCGGGACAGCGGGAGCTTCGGGGGAGCAGTACTTC
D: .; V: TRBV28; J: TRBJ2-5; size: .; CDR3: CASSPTSSSQETQYF; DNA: TGTGCCAGCAGTCCAACCTCCAGCTCCCAAGAGACCCAGTACTTC
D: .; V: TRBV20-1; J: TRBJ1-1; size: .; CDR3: CSARGGQNTEAFF; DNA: TGCAGTGCTAGGGGGGGACAGAACACTGAAGCTTTCTTT
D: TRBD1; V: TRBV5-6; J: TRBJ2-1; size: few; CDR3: CASRPGTGVNNEQFF; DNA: TGTGCCAGCAGACCCGGGACAGGGGTCAACAATGAGCAGTTCTTC
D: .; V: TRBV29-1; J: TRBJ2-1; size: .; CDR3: CSVERGGKQFF; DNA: TGCAGCGTTGAACGGGGCGGAAAGCAGTTCTTC
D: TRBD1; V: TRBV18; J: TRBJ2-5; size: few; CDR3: CASSPGQWETQYF; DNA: TGTGCCAGCTCACCGGGACAGTGGGAGACCCAGTACTTC
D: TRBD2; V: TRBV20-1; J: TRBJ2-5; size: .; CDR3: CSATAAGGHQETQYF; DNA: TGCAGTGCTACGGCAGCGGGGGGTCACCAAGAGACCCAGTACTTC
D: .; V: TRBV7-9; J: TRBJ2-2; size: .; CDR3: CASSLRTDYYTGELFF; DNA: TGTGCCAGCAGCCTAAGGACAGACTACTACACCGGGGAGCTGTTTTTT
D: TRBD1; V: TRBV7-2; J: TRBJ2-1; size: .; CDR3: CASSLTGQGGGEQFF; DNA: TGTGCCAGCAGCTTAACGGGACAGGGGGGTGGCGAGCAGTTCTTC
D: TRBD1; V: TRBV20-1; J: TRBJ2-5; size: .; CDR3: CSSDRPETQYF; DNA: TGCAGTTCGGACAGGCCTGAGACCCAGTACTTC
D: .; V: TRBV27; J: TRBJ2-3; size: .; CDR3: CASSSNPVTDTQYF; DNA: TGTGCCAGCAGTTCCAACCCCGTCACAGATACGCAGTATTTT
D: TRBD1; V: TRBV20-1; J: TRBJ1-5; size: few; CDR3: CSAKGQGRLSNQPQHF; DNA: TGCAGTGCTAAGGGACAGGGAAGGCTTAGCAATCAGCCCCAGCATTTT
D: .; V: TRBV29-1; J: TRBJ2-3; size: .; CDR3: CSVTTDTDTQYF; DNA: TGCAGCGTTACGACCGACACAGATACGCAGTATTTT
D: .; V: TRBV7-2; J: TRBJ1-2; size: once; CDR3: CASSSRVDIPGLSGYTF; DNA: TGTGCCAGCAGCTCGAGGGTAGACATCCCGGGCCTGTCTGGCTACACCTTC